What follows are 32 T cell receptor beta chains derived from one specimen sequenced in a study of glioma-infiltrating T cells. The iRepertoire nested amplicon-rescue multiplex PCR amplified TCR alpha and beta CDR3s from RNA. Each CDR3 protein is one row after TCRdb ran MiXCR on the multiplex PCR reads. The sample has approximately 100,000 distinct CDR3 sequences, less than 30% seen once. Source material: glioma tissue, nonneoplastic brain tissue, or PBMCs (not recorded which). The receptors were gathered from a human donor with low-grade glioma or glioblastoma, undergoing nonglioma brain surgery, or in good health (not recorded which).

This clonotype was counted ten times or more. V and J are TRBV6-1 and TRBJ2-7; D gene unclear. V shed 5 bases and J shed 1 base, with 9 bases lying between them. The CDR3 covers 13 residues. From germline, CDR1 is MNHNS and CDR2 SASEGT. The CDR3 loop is CASSTAGSYEQYF. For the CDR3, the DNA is TGTGCCAGCAGTACCGCCGGGTCCTACGAGCAGTACTTC.

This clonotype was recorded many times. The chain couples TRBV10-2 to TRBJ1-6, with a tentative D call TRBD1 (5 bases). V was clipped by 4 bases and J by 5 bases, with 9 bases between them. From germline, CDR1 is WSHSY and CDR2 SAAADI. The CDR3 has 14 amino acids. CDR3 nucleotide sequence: TGCGCCAGCAGTGCGGGACGGAATAATTCACCCCTCCACTTT. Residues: CASSAGRNNSPLHF.

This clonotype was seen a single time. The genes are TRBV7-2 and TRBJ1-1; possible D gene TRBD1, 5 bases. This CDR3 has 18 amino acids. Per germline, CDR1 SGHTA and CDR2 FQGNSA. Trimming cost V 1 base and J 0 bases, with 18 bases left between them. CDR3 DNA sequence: TGTGCCAGCAGCTTAGTGACATATAGAGGGGAAATGAACACTGAAGCTTTCTTT. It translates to CASSLVTYRGEMNTEAFF.

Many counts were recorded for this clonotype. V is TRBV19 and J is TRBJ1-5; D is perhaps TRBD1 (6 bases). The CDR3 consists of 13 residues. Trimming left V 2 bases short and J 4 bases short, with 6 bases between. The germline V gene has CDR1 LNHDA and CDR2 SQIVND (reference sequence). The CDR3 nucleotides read TGTGCCAGTAGTATAACAGGGAATCAGCCCCAGCATTTT. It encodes CASSITGNQPQHF. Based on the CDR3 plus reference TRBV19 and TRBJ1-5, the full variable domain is DGGITQSPKYLFRKEGQNVTLSCEQNLNHDAMYWYRQDPGQGLRLIYYSQIVNDFQKGDIAEGYSVSREKKESFPLTVTSAQKNPTAFYLCASSITGNQPQHFGDGTRLSIL.

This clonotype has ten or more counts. CDR3 loop: CASSRQGDQPQHF. As DNA, the CDR3 is TGTGCCAGCAGCCGACAGGGGGACCAGCCCCAGCATTTT. This chain joins TRBV27 and TRBJ1-5, with 9 nucleotides matching TRBD1. CDR1 MNHEY and CDR2 SMNVEV come from the germline V gene (reference sequence). The CDR3 sequence is 13 residues long. After removal of 6 bases from V and 7 bases from J, the junction contained 4 bases not matched to a gene.

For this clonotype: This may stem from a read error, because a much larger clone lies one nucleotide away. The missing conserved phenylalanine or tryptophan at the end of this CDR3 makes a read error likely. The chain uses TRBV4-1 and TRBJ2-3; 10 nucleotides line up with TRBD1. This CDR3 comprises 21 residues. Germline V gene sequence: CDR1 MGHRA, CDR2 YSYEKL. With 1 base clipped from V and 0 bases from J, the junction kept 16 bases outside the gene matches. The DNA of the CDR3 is TGCGCCAGCAGCCAAGGTTTGGGTACCGGGACAGGGGTTTCTAGCACAGATACGCAGTATTAT. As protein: CASSQGLGTGTGVSSTDTQYY.

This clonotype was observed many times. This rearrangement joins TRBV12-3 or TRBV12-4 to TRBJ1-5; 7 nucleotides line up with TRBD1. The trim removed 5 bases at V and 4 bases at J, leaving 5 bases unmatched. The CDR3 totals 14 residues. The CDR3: CASSDRVKNQPQHF. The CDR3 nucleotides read TGTGCCAGCAGTGACAGGGTGAAGAATCAGCCCCAGCATTTT.

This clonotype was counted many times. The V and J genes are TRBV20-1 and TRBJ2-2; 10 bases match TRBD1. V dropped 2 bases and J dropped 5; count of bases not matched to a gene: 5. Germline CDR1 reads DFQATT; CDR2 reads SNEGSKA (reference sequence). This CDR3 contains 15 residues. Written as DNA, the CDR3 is TGCAGTGCTAGACGACAGGGGGCAAGGACCGGGGAGCTGTTTTTT. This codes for CSARRQGARTGELFF.

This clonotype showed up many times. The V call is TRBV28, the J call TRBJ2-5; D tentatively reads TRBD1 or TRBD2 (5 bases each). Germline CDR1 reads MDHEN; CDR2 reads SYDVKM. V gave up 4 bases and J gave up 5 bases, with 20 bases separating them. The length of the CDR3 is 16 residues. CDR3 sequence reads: CASSSQTAGTPETQYF. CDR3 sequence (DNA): TGTGCCAGCAGTTCCCAAACTGCCGGGACGCCGGAGACCCAGTACTTC.

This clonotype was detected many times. The CDR3 loop reads CVGLGGWTEAFF. As DNA, the CDR3 is TGCGTTGGATTAGGGGGGTGGACTGAAGCTTTCTTT. The V and J genes are TRBV20-1 and TRBJ1-1; D is possibly TRBD1 (6 bases). Germline CDR1 DFQATT, CDR2 SNEGSKA (reference sequence). The CDR3 has 12 amino acids.

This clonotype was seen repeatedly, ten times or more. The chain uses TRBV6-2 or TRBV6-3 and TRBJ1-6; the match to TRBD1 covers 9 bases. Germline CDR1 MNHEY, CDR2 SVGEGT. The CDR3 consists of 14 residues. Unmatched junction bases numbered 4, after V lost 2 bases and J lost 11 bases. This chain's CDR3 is CASSYGTGTTPLHF. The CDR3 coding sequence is TGTGCCAGCAGTTACGGGACAGGGACCACACCCCTCCACTTT.

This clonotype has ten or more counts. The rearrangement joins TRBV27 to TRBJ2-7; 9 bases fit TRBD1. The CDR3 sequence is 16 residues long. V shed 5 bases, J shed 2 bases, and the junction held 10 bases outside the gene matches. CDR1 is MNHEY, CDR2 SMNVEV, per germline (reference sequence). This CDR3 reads CASSHDPTGGAYEQYF. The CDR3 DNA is TGTGCCAGCAGTCACGACCCGACAGGGGGGGCCTACGAGCAGTACTTC.

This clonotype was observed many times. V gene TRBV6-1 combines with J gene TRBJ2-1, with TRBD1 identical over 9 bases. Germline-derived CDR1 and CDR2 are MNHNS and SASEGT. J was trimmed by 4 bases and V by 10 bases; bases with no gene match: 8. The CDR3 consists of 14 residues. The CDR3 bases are TGTGCCACCCAAGGGACAGGGATATACAATGAGCAGTTCTTC. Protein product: CATQGTGIYNEQFF.

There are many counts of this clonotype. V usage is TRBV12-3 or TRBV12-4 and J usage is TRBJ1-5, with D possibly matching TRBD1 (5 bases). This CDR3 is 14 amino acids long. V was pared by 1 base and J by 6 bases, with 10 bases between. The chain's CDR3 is CASSLGTGTQPQHF. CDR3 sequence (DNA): TGTGCCAGCAGTTTAGGCACAGGCACTCAGCCCCAGCATTTT.

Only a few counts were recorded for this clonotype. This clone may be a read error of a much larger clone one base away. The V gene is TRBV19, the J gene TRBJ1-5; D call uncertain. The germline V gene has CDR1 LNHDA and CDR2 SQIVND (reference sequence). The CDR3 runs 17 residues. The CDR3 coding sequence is TGTGCCGGTAGTCTCCCACGAGGACGGACTAGCAATCAGCCCCAGCATTTT. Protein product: CAGSLPRGRTSNQPQHF.

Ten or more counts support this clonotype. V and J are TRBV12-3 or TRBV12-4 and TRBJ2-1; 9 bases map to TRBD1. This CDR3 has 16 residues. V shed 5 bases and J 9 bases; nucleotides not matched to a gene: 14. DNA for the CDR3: TGTGCCAGCAGTCCGTCTTCGGGACAGGGTCGCAGTGAGCAGTTCTTC. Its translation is CASSPSSGQGRSEQFF.

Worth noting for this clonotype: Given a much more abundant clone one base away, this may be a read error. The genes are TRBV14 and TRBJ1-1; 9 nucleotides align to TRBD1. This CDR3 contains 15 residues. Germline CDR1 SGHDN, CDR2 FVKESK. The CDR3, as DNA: TGTGTCAGCAGCAAACAGGGGGCGCGGAACACTGAAGCTTTCTTT. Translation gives CVSSKQGARNTEAFF.

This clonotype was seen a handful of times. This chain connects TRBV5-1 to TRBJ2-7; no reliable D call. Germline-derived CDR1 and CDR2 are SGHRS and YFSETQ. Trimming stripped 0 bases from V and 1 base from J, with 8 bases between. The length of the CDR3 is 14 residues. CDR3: CASSLEAVSYEQYF. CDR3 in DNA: TGCGCCAGCAGCTTGGAAGCAGTTTCCTACGAGCAGTACTTC.

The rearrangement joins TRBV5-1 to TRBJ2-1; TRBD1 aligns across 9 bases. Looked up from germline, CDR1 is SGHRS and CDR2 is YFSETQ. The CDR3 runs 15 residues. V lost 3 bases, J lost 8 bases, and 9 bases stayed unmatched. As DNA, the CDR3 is TGCGCCAGCAGCTATCTGGGACAGGGCATCGATGAGCAGTTCTTC. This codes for CASSYLGQGIDEQFF.

The CDR3 here is CSARIPTGAKGMNTEAFF. DNA for the CDR3: TGCAGTGCTAGAATACCGACAGGGGCTAAGGGCATGAACACTGAAGCTTTCTTT. The rearrangement joins TRBV20-1 to TRBJ1-1, with TRBD1 identical over 8 bases. From germline, CDR1 is DFQATT and CDR2 SNEGSKA (reference sequence). V gave up 2 bases and J gave up 0 bases; unmatched junction bases: 14. This CDR3 is built from 18 residues.

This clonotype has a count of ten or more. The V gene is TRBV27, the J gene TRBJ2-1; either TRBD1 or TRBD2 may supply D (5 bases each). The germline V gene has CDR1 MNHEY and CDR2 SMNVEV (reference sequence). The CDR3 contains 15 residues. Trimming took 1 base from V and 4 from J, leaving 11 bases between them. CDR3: CASSLWFGGYNEQFF. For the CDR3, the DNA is TGTGCCAGCAGTTTATGGTTTGGGGGATACAATGAGCAGTTCTTC.

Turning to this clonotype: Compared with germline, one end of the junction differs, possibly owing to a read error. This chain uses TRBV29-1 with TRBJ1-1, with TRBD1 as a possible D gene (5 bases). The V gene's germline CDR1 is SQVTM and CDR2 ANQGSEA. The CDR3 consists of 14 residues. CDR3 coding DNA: TGTAGCGTTGATGGCCTGGGGCGAGGCACTGAAGCTTTCTTT. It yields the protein CSVDGLGRGTEAFF. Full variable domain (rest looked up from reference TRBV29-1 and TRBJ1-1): SAVISQKPSRDICQRGTSLTIQCQVDSQVTMMFWYRQQPGQSLTLIATANQGSEATYESGFVIDKFPISRPNLTFSTLTVSNMSPEDSSIYLCSVDGLGRGTEAFFGQGTRLTVV.

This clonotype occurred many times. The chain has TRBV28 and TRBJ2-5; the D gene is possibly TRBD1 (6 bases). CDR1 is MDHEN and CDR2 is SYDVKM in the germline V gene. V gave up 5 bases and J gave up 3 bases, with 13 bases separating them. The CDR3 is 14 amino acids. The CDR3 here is CASSLGGREETQYF. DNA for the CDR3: TGTGCCAGCAGTCTTGGGGGCCGCGAAGAGACCCAGTACTTC. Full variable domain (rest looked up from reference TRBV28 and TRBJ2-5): DVKVTQSSRYLVKRTGEKVFLECVQDMDHENMFWYRQDPGLGLRLIYFSYDVKMKEKGDIPEGYSVSREKKERFSLILESASTNQTSMYLCASSLGGREETQYFGPGTRLLVL.

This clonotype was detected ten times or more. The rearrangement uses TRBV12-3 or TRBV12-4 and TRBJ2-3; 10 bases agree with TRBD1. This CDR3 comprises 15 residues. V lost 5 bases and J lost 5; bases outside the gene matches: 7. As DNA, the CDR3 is TGTGCCAGCAGTCTGTCGGGACAGGGGTTAGATACGCAGTATTTT. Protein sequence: CASSLSGQGLDTQYF.

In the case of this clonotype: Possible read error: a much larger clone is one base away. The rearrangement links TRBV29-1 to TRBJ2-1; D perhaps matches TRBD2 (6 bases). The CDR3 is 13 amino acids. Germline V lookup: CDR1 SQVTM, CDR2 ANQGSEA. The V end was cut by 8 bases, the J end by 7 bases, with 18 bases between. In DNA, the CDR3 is TGCAGCACTGAGGCGGAGGGCCGGAATGAGCAGTTCTTC. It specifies CSTEAEGRNEQFF.

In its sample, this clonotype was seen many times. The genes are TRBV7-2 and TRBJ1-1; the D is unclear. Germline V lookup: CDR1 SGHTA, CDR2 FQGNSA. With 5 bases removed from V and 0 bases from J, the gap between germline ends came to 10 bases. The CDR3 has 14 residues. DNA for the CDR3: TGTGCCAGCAGCCCTCAGGCGCTGAACACTGAAGCTTTCTTT. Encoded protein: CASSPQALNTEAFF.

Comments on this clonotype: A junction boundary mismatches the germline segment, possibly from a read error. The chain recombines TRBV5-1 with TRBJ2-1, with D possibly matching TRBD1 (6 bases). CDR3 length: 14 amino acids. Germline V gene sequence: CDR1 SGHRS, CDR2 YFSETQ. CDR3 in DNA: TGCGCCAGCTTTAAGGACAGTTACAACAATGGGCAGTTCTTC. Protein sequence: CASFKDSYNNGQFF.

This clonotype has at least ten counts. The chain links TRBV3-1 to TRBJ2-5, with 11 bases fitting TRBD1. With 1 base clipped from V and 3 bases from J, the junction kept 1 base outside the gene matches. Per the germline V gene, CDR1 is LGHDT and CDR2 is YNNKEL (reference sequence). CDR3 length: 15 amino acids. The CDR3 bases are TGTGCCAGCAGCCAAGGGGACAGGGGGGAAGAGACCCAGTACTTC. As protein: CASSQGDRGEETQYF.

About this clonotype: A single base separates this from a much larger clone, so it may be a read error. The CDR3 loop reads CATSDSLGGGGNTGDLFF. CDR3 nucleotides: TGTGCCACCAGTGATTCCCTCGGGGGCGGAGGGAACACCGGGGATCTGTTTTTT. This sequence joins TRBV24-1 and TRBJ2-2; D may match TRBD1 or TRBD2 (6 bases each). The CDR3 loop spans 18 amino acids. The V gene's germline CDR1 is KGHDR and CDR2 SFDVKD.

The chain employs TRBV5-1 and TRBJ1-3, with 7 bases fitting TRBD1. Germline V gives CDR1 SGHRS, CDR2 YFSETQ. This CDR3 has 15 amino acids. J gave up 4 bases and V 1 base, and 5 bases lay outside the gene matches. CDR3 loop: CASSLYRGSGNTIYF. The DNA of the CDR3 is TGCGCCAGCAGCTTGTACAGGGGAAGCGGAAACACCATATATTTT. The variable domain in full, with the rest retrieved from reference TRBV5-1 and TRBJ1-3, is KAGVTQTPRYLIKTRGQQVTLSCSPISGHRSVSWYQQTPGQGLQFLFEYFSETQRNKGNFPGRFSGRQFSNSRSEMNVSTLELGDSALYLCASSLYRGSGNTIYFGEGSWLTVV.

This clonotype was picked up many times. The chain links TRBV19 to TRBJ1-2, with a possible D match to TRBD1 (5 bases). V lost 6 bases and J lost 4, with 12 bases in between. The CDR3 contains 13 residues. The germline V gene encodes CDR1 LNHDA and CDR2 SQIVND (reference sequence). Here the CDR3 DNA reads TGTGCCAGTAGCCCCCAGGGACGCTATGGCTACACCTTC. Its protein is CASSPQGRYGYTF.

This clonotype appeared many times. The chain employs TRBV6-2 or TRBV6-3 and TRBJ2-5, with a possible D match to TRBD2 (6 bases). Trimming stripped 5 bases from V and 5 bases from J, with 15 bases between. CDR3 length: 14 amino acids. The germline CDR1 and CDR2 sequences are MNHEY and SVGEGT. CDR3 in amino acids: CASSTPTRRETQYF. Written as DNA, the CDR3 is TGTGCCAGCAGTACCCCGACTAGGCGGGAGACCCAGTACTTC.